The entry below gives a single T cell receptor beta chain sequence along with its context. Its antigen is not known. Assay used: immunoSEQ multiplex PCR; TCRdb lists only in-frame clones, some missing. The sample yields approximately 220,000 clones, 90% to 95% seen once. The data derive from a study of T cell responses to AZD1222 COVID-19 vaccine. V lost 1 base to trimming and J lost 8 bases; unmatched junction nucleotides: 10. The CDR3 spans 16 residues. The V gene's germline CDR1 is LGHDT and CDR2 YNNKEL (reference sequence). Study conclusions and caveats: CD4 TCRs associated with vaccination spanned spike, dominating at 160-218 and 743-854. Researchers took repertoire samples only after the peak T cell response had come. Targeting of unmutated variant regions was reportedly seen in nearly half of spike-specific TCRs. A mostly white British donor set with more females was recruited, and clonal diversity was possibly underestimated.

This specimen was peripheral blood, taken on day 0 of MenACWY control vaccination. The V gene is TRBV3-1 (or the pseudogene TRBV3-2), the J gene TRBJ2-2; TRBD1 aligns across 7 bases. The receptor comes from an adult in good health. CDR3 nucleotide sequence: TGTGCCAGCAGCCAAGTTGGGGACAGATCGGTTGGGGAGCTGTTTTTT. Protein: CASSQVGDRSVGELFF.